The present TCR beta chain was sequenced within a study of identical twins. cDNA carried unique molecular identifiers, and a universal primer site was added by template switching. One entry per CDR3 protein, called by TCRdb with MiXCR from the 5' RACE reads. The sample has approximately 550,000 distinct CDR3 sequences, approximately 20% seen once; the top ten hold approximately 0.5%. This clonotype was seen only a few times. Its target is unknown. Study-wide points: Out-of-frame alpha sequences common to twins exhibited an excess of low generation probability.

These data were also reused for a study on yellow fever vaccine responses in identical twins.

The sample consisted of CD4+ T cells sorted from blood. This receptor was taken from a woman aged 18-35 years in good health.

CDR3 bases: TGCGCCAGCAGCTTGGACTACCCCGGGAGAACGGTCAATGAGCAGTTCTTC. Translating gives CASSLDYPGRTVNEQFF. The V call is TRBV5-1, the J call TRBJ2-1, with D possibly TRBD2 on 6 matching bases. The CDR3 length is 17 residues. V lost 0 bases, J lost 6 bases, and 19 bases lay in between. CDR1 and CDR2 (germline): SGHRS, YFSETQ.